The next 2 T cell receptor beta chains were all read from a single sample in a study of blood T cell repertoires in COVID-19. The data were produced by immunoSEQ multiplex PCR, yet TCRdb's version contains in-frame clones alone and is incomplete. The repertoire holds hundreds of thousands of clones, with 81% as singletons. Sequencing was carried out using peripheral blood. All receptors come from a woman of 80 years or more with COVID-19, enrolled during active disease.

This chain links TRBV29-1 with TRBJ2-2; 7 nucleotides agree with TRBD2. Germline trimming cut 4 bases from V and 1 base from J; bases unmatched to any gene: 6. The length of the CDR3 is 15 residues. Looked up from germline, CDR1 is SQVTM and CDR2 is ANQGSEA. CDR3 DNA: TGCAGCGTTGGTCAGCGGGGTTTGAACACCGGGGAGCTGTTTTTT. Encoded protein: CSVGQRGLNTGELFF.

In nucleotides, the CDR3 is TGTGCCAGTAGTACCGGACAGGCGAGGGGTGAAAAACTGTTTTTT. This gives the protein CASSTGQARGEKLFF. V gene TRBV19 combines with J gene TRBJ1-4, with 7 nucleotides matching TRBD1. The CDR3 length is 15 residues. Germline CDR1 reads LNHDA; CDR2 reads SQIVND (reference sequence). The junction had 9 bases not matched to a gene; V was cut back by 4 bases and J by 7 bases.